What follows describes a single T cell receptor (beta chain). The data were taken from a study of blood T cell repertoires in COVID-19. Germline assignment: CDR1 LGHNA and CDR2 YSLEER. CDR3 length: 13 residues. J lost 7 bases, V lost 6 bases, and 4 bases had no gene match. Some clones are missing from TCRdb's copy, which holds only in-frame ones; the method was immunoSEQ multiplex PCR. Here the sample spans 200,000 or so clones, about 87% being singletons. This TCR derives from a man in his 70s with acute or convalescent COVID-19. Sequencing was carried out using peripheral blood. This chain connects TRBV4-3 to TRBJ2-2; 8 bases map to TRBD1. The CDR3 reads CASRDRDIGELFF. Here the CDR3 DNA reads TGCGCCAGCAGGGACAGGGATATCGGGGAGCTGTTTTTT.